Below are 13 T cell receptor beta chains sequenced from a single sample in a study of blood T cell repertoires in COVID-19. TCRdb's copy holds only in-frame clones and misses some; the assay was immunoSEQ multiplex PCR. The top ten hold 0.8% to 0.9% of the sample, which has about 480,000 clones, nearly 90% seen once. The sample was peripheral blood. These TCRs come from a man aged 18-30 years with COVID-19, enrolled during active disease.

V usage is TRBV4-2 and J usage is TRBJ2-7; 7 nucleotides align to TRBD1. The junction had 5 bases not matched to a gene; V was cut back by 0 bases and J by 3 bases. The germline CDR1 and CDR2 sequences are LGHNA and YNFKEQ. This CDR3 region has 15 residues. In DNA form, the CDR3 reads TGTGCCAGCAGCCAAGAGGGACAGACCTACTACGAGCAGTACTTC. Its translation is CASSQEGQTYYEQYF.

The chain recombines TRBV10-2 with TRBJ2-7; D call uncertain. V was cut by 7 bases and J by 0 bases, with 10 bases left in between. Germline V gives CDR1 WSHSY, CDR2 SAAADI. There are 13 residues in the CDR3. This CDR3 reads CASMGTLSYEQYF. CDR3 bases: TGCGCCAGCATGGGCACACTCTCCTACGAGCAGTACTTC.

The chain couples TRBV6-6 to TRBJ2-3; D ambiguous. The CDR3 has 16 amino acids. The germline gives CDR1 MNHNY, CDR2 SVGAGI (reference sequence). V was shortened by 1 base and J by 0 bases, with 11 bases between the two germline ends. The CDR3 sequence is CASSYWSDLSTDTQYF. The CDR3 nucleotides read TGTGCCAGCAGTTACTGGAGTGACTTAAGCACAGATACGCAGTATTTT.

The chain recombines TRBV6-5 with TRBJ1-2; D possibly corresponds to TRBD1 (5 bases). V was clipped by 6 bases and J by 7 bases, with 18 bases between them. The CDR3 is made up of 14 amino acids. Looked up from germline, CDR1 is MNHEY and CDR2 is SVGAGI. CDR3 residues: CASSTLAGLGGYTF. The CDR3 nucleotides are TGTGCCAGCAGCACATTAGCAGGGTTAGGTGGCTACACCTTC.

The genes are TRBV30 and TRBJ2-1, with D tentatively TRBD1 (6 bases). Germline V gene data show CDR1 as GTSNPN and CDR2 as SVGIG (reference sequence). This CDR3 is 11 amino acids long. V lost 0 bases to trimming and J lost 15 bases, with 12 bases between them. The DNA of the CDR3 is TGTGCCTGGAGTGTAACAGGGTATCCGTTCTTC. Translating gives CAWSVTGYPFF.

This clone was recorded only once. The J gene is TRBJ2-1, the V gene TRBV11-2; D gene uncertain. CDR3 length: 14 residues. The germline gives CDR1 SGHAT, CDR2 FQNNGV. Between the trimmed V and J ends, which lost 2 bases and 8 bases, there was a span of 13 bases. The CDR3 protein is CASSLRIAPHEQFF. CDR3 DNA sequence: TGTGCCAGCAGCTTAAGGATAGCTCCCCATGAGCAGTTCTTC.

The CDR3, as DNA: TGCGCCAGCAGCTTGGTGGGGAGACTAGCCCTCTCCTACGAGCAGTACTTC. Its translation is CASSLVGRLALSYEQYF. The chain carries TRBV5-1 and TRBJ2-7; 7 positions agree with TRBD2. The V gene end was trimmed by 0 bases and the J gene end by 0 bases; junction bases not matched to a gene: 9. The germline CDR1 and CDR2 sequences are SGHRS and YFSETQ. The CDR3 consists of 17 residues.

CDR3 amino acids: CASSLAIRVDRAYNEQFF. As DNA, the CDR3 is TGCGCCAGCAGCTTGGCCATTAGGGTCGACAGGGCCTACAATGAGCAGTTCTTC. This chain connects TRBV5-1 to TRBJ2-1, with 7 bases that match TRBD1. The germline gives CDR1 SGHRS, CDR2 YFSETQ. The CDR3 length is 18 residues. V shed 0 bases and J 2 bases; nucleotides not matched to a gene: 11.

Worth noting for this clone: A read error may account for a junction end that differs from germline. Within the sample, other DNA sequences also encode this same CDR3. This chain uses TRBV2 with TRBJ1-2; 7 bases line up with TRBD1. The germline V gene encodes CDR1 SNHLY and CDR2 FYNNEI. The CDR3 sequence is 12 residues long. The CDR3 spells CASSEGGYGYTF. The DNA of the CDR3 is TGTGCCAGCAGCGAAGGGGGCTACGGCTACACCTTC.

The gene calls are TRBV6-5 and TRBJ1-4; D remains ambiguous. Trimming removed 7 bases from V and 8 bases from J, with 14 bases in between. The CDR3 covers 13 residues. CDR1 is MNHEY and CDR2 is SVGAGI in the germline V gene. The CDR3 loop reads CASTRGVGEKLFF. For the CDR3, the DNA is TGTGCCAGCACCCGGGGAGTCGGGGAAAAACTGTTTTTT.

This chain links TRBV5-1 with TRBJ2-7; D possibly corresponds to TRBD2 (6 bases). The CDR3 totals 15 residues. Trimming removed 3 bases at V and 5 bases at J, with 18 bases between. Germline V gives CDR1 SGHRS, CDR2 YFSETQ. The CDR3, as DNA: TGCGCCAGCAGCTGGGGGGACGCAAAAGACAACGAGCAGTACTTC. It codes for CASSWGDAKDNEQYF.

CDR3 protein: CASSPDYGREEKLFF. CDR3 coding DNA: TGTGCCAGCAGCCCTGACTATGGGAGGGAGGAAAAACTGTTTTTT. The rearrangement uses TRBV3-1 (or the pseudogene TRBV3-2) and TRBJ1-4, with D hard to call. The CDR3 is 15 amino acids. V was cut by 4 bases and J by 8 bases, with 17 bases left in between. The germline V gene encodes CDR1 LGHDT and CDR2 YNNKEL (reference sequence).

The chain links TRBV24-1 to TRBJ2-1, with 10 bases identical to TRBD1. V lost 2 bases and J lost 7; bases outside the gene matches: 4. The CDR3 length is 15 residues. Germline V gives CDR1 KGHDR, CDR2 SFDVKD. The CDR3 here is CATSDYRTGGNEQFF. The CDR3 bases are TGTGCCACCAGTGATTATAGGACAGGGGGTAATGAGCAGTTCTTC.